These T cell receptor beta chains were read from a single sample in a study of T cell changes during pregnancy in multiple sclerosis. TCRdb's table, derived via immunoSEQ multiplex PCR, lists solely in-frame clones and lacks some. The profile shows over 60,000 clones, 90% to 95% of them singletons. The sequencing here drew on peripheral blood, taken in the third trimester of pregnancy. These receptor sequences come from a female donor in good health, enrolled as a control in a pregnancy study. Each CDR3 is given with its conserved first and last residue. Fields, in order: D gene, CDR3 length, V gene, J gene, clone size, CDR3 protein, CDR3 DNA. D genes are given only for firm matches. Some rows mark clone size as missing; the rest say once, few, many or name a class of expanded clone.

D gene: NA; CDR3 length: 13; V gene: TRBV18; J gene: TRBJ1-2; clone size: NA; CDR3 protein: CASSPGTATGYTF; CDR3 DNA: TGTGCCAGCTCACCTGGGACTGCAACTGGCTACACCTTC
D gene: NA; CDR3 length: 16; V gene: TRBV7-2; J gene: TRBJ1-3; clone size: NA; CDR3 protein: CASSLIRVQGPNTIYF; CDR3 DNA: TGTGCCAGCAGCTTAATACGGGTTCAGGGGCCAAACACCATATATTTT
D gene: TRBD1; CDR3 length: 13; V gene: TRBV6-5; J gene: TRBJ2-1; clone size: NA; CDR3 protein: CASSSIQGSEQFF; CDR3 DNA: TGTGCCAGCAGTTCAATACAGGGGAGTGAGCAGTTCTTC
D gene: NA; CDR3 length: 13; V gene: TRBV7-9; J gene: TRBJ2-7; clone size: once; CDR3 protein: CASSLGLDGEQYF; CDR3 DNA: TGTGCCAGCAGCTTAGGACTAGATGGCGAGCAGTACTTC
D gene: NA; CDR3 length: 14; V gene: TRBV7-6; J gene: TRBJ2-1; clone size: NA; CDR3 protein: CASSLDHRVHEQFF; CDR3 DNA: TGTGCCAGCAGCTTAGATCACAGGGTCCATGAGCAGTTCTTC
D gene: TRBD2; CDR3 length: 16; V gene: TRBV18; J gene: TRBJ2-1; clone size: NA; CDR3 protein: CASSQASGMGYNEQFF; CDR3 DNA: TGTGCCAGCTCACAAGCTAGCGGGATGGGCTACAATGAGCAGTTCTTC
D gene: TRBD1; CDR3 length: 15; V gene: TRBV5-4; J gene: TRBJ1-2; clone size: NA; CDR3 protein: CASSLGGRDSYGYTF; CDR3 DNA: TGTGCCAGCAGCTTGGGAGGGCGGGACAGCTATGGCTACACCTTC
D gene: TRBD1; CDR3 length: 16; V gene: TRBV11-2; J gene: TRBJ1-6; clone size: NA; CDR3 protein: CASSLVRQGANSPLHF; CDR3 DNA: TGTGCCAGCAGCTTAGTAAGGCAGGGGGCTAATTCACCCCTCCACTTT
D gene: NA; CDR3 length: 15; V gene: TRBV4-1; J gene: TRBJ2-1; clone size: NA; CDR3 protein: CASGMGSGHYNEQFF; CDR3 DNA: TGCGCCAGCGGCATGGGTAGCGGTCACTACAATGAGCAGTTCTTC
D gene: TRBD2; CDR3 length: 16; V gene: TRBV9; J gene: TRBJ2-5; clone size: NA; CDR3 protein: CASSPSGTRYGETQYF; CDR3 DNA: TGTGCCAGCAGCCCTTCCGGGACTAGGTATGGGGAGACCCAGTACTTC
D gene: NA; CDR3 length: 15; V gene: TRBV7-6; J gene: TRBJ2-5; clone size: NA; CDR3 protein: CASSQGRRGGETQYF; CDR3 DNA: TGTGCCAGCAGCCAGGGGCGTAGGGGGGGAGAGACCCAGTACTTC
D gene: TRBD1; CDR3 length: 15; V gene: TRBV5-8; J gene: TRBJ1-4; clone size: NA; CDR3 protein: CASSFDGTGLEKLFF; CDR3 DNA: TGTGCCAGCAGCTTTGACGGGACAGGGTTGGAAAAACTGTTTTTT
D gene: NA; CDR3 length: 12; V gene: TRBV18; J gene: TRBJ2-7; clone size: once; CDR3 protein: CASSSQVYEQYF; CDR3 DNA: TGTGCCAGCTCATCTCAGGTTTACGAGCAGTACTTC
D gene: NA; CDR3 length: 15; V gene: TRBV19; J gene: TRBJ1-1; clone size: NA; CDR3 protein: CASSISRQAPPEAFF; CDR3 DNA: TGTGCCAGTAGTATTTCTCGACAGGCTCCTCCCGAAGCTTTCTTT